Listed here is a single T cell receptor (beta chain). The data stem from a study of cytomegalovirus exposure and HLA in healthy donors. The PCR used 60 Vbeta and 13 Jbeta primers. The protocol was immunoSEQ multiplex PCR, while the TCRdb copy is restricted to in-frame clones and leaves out a portion. The sample spans about 92,000 clones; the ten largest clones claim approximately 15%. The germline CDR1 and CDR2 sequences are ENHRY and SYGVKD. This CDR3 spans 13 amino acids. Trimming removed 1 base from V and 8 bases from J, with 11 bases in between. This clonotype was obtained from a man aged 50-59 years in good health and CMV-seropositive. The chain employs TRBV10-3 and TRBJ1-2; no reliable D call. The sequencing input was PBMCs. In nucleotides, the CDR3 is TGTGCCATCAGTGAGTTGGAGGGCTACGGCTACACCTTC. Its protein product is CAISELEGYGYTF.